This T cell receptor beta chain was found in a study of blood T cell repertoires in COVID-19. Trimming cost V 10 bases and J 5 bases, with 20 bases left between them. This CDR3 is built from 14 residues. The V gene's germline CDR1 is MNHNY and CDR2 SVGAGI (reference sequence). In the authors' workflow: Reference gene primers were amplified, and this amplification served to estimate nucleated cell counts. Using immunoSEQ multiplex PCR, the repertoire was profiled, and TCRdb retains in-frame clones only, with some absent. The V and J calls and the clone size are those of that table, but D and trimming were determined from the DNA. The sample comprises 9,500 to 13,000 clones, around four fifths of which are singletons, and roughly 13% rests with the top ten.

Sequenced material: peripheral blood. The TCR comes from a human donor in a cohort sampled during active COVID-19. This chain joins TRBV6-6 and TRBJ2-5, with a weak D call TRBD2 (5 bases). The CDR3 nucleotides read TGTGCCACCCGGGCTAGGACTCTGGGGGAGACCCAGTACTTC. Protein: CATRARTLGETQYF.